This entry is about one T cell receptor (beta chain). This clone occurred once. The antigen it recognizes is unknown. No base qualities exist here, and no much larger clone lies one base off it. The sample's time point label, in plain terms: about 28 days (+/-7) after the second vaccine dose. Because spike-specific TCR depth and breadth did not differ between the two schedules, AZD1222 recipients who got a second dose at roughly 4 weeks were pooled with those who got a second dose at roughly 12 weeks. Vaccinee samples came from UK trials COV001 and COV002, including a single-blind randomized controlled phase 2/3 trial of AZD1222 (ChAdOx1 nCoV-19) in healthy adults. Trial participant PBMC samples were collected at day 0 and day 28 after the second dose for TCRbeta chain sequencing. The sample is drawn from a study of T cell responses to AZD1222 COVID-19 vaccine (dated by TCRdb to the early 2020s). For the wider study: TCR sequencing was performed for about 240 trial participants, of whom roughly 200 were given two doses of AZD1222 and around 26 were given two doses of MenACWY control vaccine. Trial participants were enrolled by age into 18-55, 56-69 and 70-plus year subgroups, with about 150, 27 and 61 TCR-sequenced participants respectively. The study at large found these results: The vaccine-associated CD4 TCRs covered the entire spike protein, and the dominant responses fell in regions 160-218 and 743-854. Reportedly, close to half of the unique spike-specific TCRs recognized epitopes lying outside the regions that are mutated in the B.1.351 and B.1.1.7 variants. Most participants were white British and females outnumbered males, and the authors suggested that clonal diversity may have been underestimated. Conclusions about previously exposed vaccinees are limited, since just five or six AZD1222 recipients were seropositive for SARS-CoV-2 at baseline. After two AZD1222 doses, both the breadth and the depth of spike-specific TCRs were significantly higher than at day 0 and than in MenACWY recipients. The 56-69-year group was small, and its depth increase did not reach significance, likely because of low power. Because no samples from the day 14 peak response were available, repertoires could be characterized only after the peak T cell response.

The CDR3 regions of human TCRbeta chains were analyzed by immunosequencing. Concerning the study's data processing: TCRs in the repertoires were matched against a reference library of SARS-CoV-2-specific TCRs that had been generated with the MIRA antigen-specificity platform. Breadth meant the fraction of unique TCRs that were SARS-CoV-2-associated, whereas depth meant the fraction of total T cells that were SARS-CoV-2-associated. Using the MIRA data, each spike-specific TCR was mapped to the spike region that the TCR reacts to and placed in a CD4 or CD8 class. Log10-transformed breadth and depth values were compared by one-way ANOVA with Sidak's multiple comparisons tests. TCRdb's version of the immuneACCESS table is confined to in-frame rearrangements and falls short of the full clone set. An unresolved V gene accounts for under half of the shortfall where checked; the remainder is of unknown origin. That table gives V, J and clone size, and the DNA gave D and trimming. The sample table records approximately 19,000 clones; roughly 79% of these occur just once. The top ten constitute 21% of the sample.

The CDR3 contains 14 residues, cysteine and phenylalanine counted. Only the CDR3 region is kept as DNA, spanning 42 bases read in frame from base 1. Trimming at the junction amounts to 6 bases on V and 0 bases on J, and the germline ends lie 12 bases apart. Taken from the germline V gene, the CDR1 and CDR2 loops are SGHRS and YFSETQ. This receptor was obtained from an adult who received the AZD1222 COVID-19 vaccine. Sequencing used peripheral blood, obtained 28 days after the second AZD1222 dose. This sequence uses TRBV5-1 and TRBJ1-1; TRBD1 is perhaps the D gene, given 5 matching bases. The CDR3 protein sequence reads: CASTYSGLNTEAFF. The DNA sequence follows: TGCGCCAGCACATATTCAGGGCTGAACACTGAAGCTTTCTTT.